The present entry profiles one T cell receptor (beta chain) with its context. The target antigen is unknown. Documented time point: blood from clinic visit 5 months post-surgery; TSC patient then seizure free. The data were obtained in a study of brain T cells in children with intractable seizures. Here immunoSEQ multiplex PCR was the method, and the copy in TCRdb shows in-frame clones only, minus some. Found here are approximately 330,000 clones, approximately 93% of them singletons; the top ten hold 4.5% to 7%. This CDR3 has 13 amino acids. V lost 6 bases and J 3 bases, leaving 11 bases between the germline ends. The germline gives CDR1 ENHRY, CDR2 SYGVKD. Study findings and constraints: Clones missing pre-surgery may reflect undersampling of that blood sample.

The rearrangement joins TRBV10-3 to TRBJ1-1; no firm D call. The receptor's source is a boy less than two years old with tuberous sclerosis and intractable seizures. The specimen was peripheral blood, collected roughly 5 months after surgery. This CDR3 is CAIRENRDTEAFF. The CDR3 DNA follows: TGTGCCATCAGGGAAAATCGGGACACTGAAGCTTTCTTT.